This T cell receptor (beta chain) was identified in a study of cytomegalovirus exposure and HLA in healthy donors. The overall study: About 85 million unique TCR sequences came from HLA-typed donors in an early release.

For this clone: Other DNA sequences within the sample encode an identical CDR3.

The study ran its PCR with 60 Vbeta and 13 Jbeta primers. The repertoire was sequenced with immunoSEQ multiplex PCR; TCRdb's copy has only in-frame clones and lacks some. This table holds 100,000 to 150,000 clones, roughly four fifths found once. This CDR3 spans 15 amino acids. The germline V gene encodes CDR1 SGHRS and CDR2 YFSETQ. Trimming shortened V by 0 bases and J by 0 bases, and 6 bases separated the two germline ends. Healthy people donating bone marrow made up the donors. This receptor was identified in a man aged 18 to 29 in good health and CMV-seronegative. The sequenced material came from PBMCs. This chain connects TRBV5-1 to TRBJ2-2; D is undetermined. CDR3 amino acids: CASSLDSANTGELFF. Here the CDR3 DNA reads TGCGCCAGCAGCTTGGACTCCGCGAACACCGGGGAGCTGTTTTTT. The full variable domain, rest sourced from reference TRBV5-1 and TRBJ2-2, is KAGVTQTPRYLIKTRGQQVTLSCSPISGHRSVSWYQQTPGQGLQFLFEYFSETQRNKGNFPGRFSGRQFSNSRSEMNVSTLELGDSALYLCASSLDSANTGELFFGEGSRLTVL.